Listed here is a single T cell receptor beta chain. This sample is drawn from a study of T cell responses to AZD1222 COVID-19 vaccine. The table came from immunoSEQ multiplex PCR; TCRdb's copy has only in-frame clones and leaves some out. The sample records some 280,000 clones, about 94% being singletons. CDR3 length: 16 amino acids. The germline V gene has CDR1 MDHEN and CDR2 SYDVKM. Trimming pared 6 bases from V and 8 bases from J, leaving 20 bases between. The rearrangement uses TRBV28 and TRBJ1-6; TRBD1 might be the D (5 bases). This TCR was recovered from an adult who received the AZD1222 COVID-19 vaccine. This sample comprised peripheral blood, obtained 28 days after the second AZD1222 dose. The CDR3 protein is CASSSAPGAQYSPLHF. CDR3 coding DNA: TGTGCCAGCAGCTCCGCTCCCGGGGCCCAATATTCACCCCTCCACTTT.